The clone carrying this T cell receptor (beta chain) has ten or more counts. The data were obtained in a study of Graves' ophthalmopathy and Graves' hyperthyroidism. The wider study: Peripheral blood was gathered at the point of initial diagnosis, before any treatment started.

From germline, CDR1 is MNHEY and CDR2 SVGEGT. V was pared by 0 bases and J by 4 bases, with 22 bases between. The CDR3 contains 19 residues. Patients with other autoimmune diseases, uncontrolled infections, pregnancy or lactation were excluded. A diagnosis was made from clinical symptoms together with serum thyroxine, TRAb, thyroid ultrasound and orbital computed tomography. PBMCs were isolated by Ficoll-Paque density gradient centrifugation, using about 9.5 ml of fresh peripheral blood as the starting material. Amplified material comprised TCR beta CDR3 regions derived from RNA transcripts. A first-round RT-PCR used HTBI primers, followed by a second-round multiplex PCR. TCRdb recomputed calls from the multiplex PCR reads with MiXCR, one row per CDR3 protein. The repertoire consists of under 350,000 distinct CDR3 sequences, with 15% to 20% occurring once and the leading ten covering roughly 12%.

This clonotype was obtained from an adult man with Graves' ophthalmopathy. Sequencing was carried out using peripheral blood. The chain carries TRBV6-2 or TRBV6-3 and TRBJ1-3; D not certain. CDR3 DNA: TGTGCCAGCAGTTACTCGATGAGGGATCGGCGAGTTTTAGGAAACACCATATATTTT. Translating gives CASSYSMRDRRVLGNTIYF.